The 28 T cell receptor beta chains below were found in one sample sequenced in a study of blood T cells in healthy people across ages. Sample-barcoded 5' priming and a J-beta primer mix drove a second PCR of roughly 6 to 12 cycles. TCRdb itself ran the 5' RACE reads through MiXCR, one entry per CDR3 protein. The sample contains about 720,000 distinct CDR3 sequences, 20% to 25% of which appear only once. These records were also assigned to another study, of T cells of mothers and their children.

The sample taken for sequencing was blood. The origin of the receptors is a boy aged 10-17 years in good health.

The genes are TRBV2 and TRBJ1-5, with no clear D. The V end lost 10 bases, the J end lost 0 bases, and 16 bases lay between the germline ends. Germline V lookup: CDR1 SNHLY, CDR2 FYNNEI. There are 15 residues in the CDR3. This chain's CDR3 is CATSEDLGSNQPQHF. In DNA form, the CDR3 reads TGTGCCACCAGCGAGGACCTGGGTAGCAATCAGCCCCAGCATTTT.

The table lists this clonotype with a few counts. V and J are TRBV7-9 and TRBJ2-5; no reliable D call. This CDR3 is 15 amino acids long. V lost 6 bases, J lost 9 bases, and 23 bases lay in between. Germline lookup yields CDR1 SEHNR and CDR2 FQNEAQ (reference sequence). The CDR3 nucleotides are TGTGCCAGCAGTTTGATGGCGGAATCCGATGGGGCCCAGTACTTC. Protein product: CASSLMAESDGAQYF.

The chain uses TRBV12-3 or TRBV12-4 and TRBJ2-2; a possible D gene is TRBD1 (6 bases). V dropped 3 bases and J dropped 4 bases, with 6 bases sitting between them. The CDR3 is 13 residues long. The CDR3 DNA follows: TGTGCCAGCAGTTTGGACAGCACCGGGGAGCTGTTTTTT. It is translated as CASSLDSTGELFF.

The V call is TRBV5-1, the J call TRBJ2-5; the match to TRBD2 covers 7 bases. The CDR3 loop spans 16 amino acids. Germline V gene lookup returns CDR1 SGHRS and CDR2 YFSETQ. With 0 bases clipped from V and 5 bases from J, the junction kept 10 bases outside the gene matches. The DNA of the CDR3 is TGCGCCAGCAGCTTGGGGACGTCCGTACTAGCGGAGACCCAGTACTTC. Translating it yields CASSLGTSVLAETQYF.

About this clonotype: Its ends do not fully match the called genes, so a read error is possible. This rearrangement joins TRBV9 to TRBJ2-3; no clear D. This CDR3 has 13 residues. Per the germline V gene, CDR1 is SGDLS and CDR2 is YYNGEE. The CDR3 DNA follows: TGTGCCAGCAGCCCCAGACTGTTAGATACGCAGTCTTTT. Its translation is CASSPRLLDTQSF. Looking up the rest from reference TRBV9 and TRBJ2-3 gives the full variable domain: DSGVTQTPKHLITATGQRVTLRCSPRSGDLSVYWYQQSLDQGLQFLIQYYNGEERAKGNILERFSAQQFPDLHSELNLSSLELGDSALYFCASSPRLLDTQSFGPGTRLTVL.

The genes are TRBV30 and TRBJ1-1; D ambiguous. The germline V gene encodes CDR1 GTSNPN and CDR2 SVGIG (reference sequence). This CDR3 spans 14 amino acids. The germline V and J ends were trimmed by 2 bases and 1 base, with 11 bases remaining between them. The DNA for the CDR3 is TGTGCCTGGAGTTACCGACGGGGGAACACTGAAGCTTTCTTT. Protein sequence: CAWSYRRGNTEAFF. Combining the CDR3 with reference TRBV30 and TRBJ1-1 gives the whole variable domain SQTIHQWPATLVQPVGSPLSLECTVEGTSNPNLYWYRQAAGRGLQLLFYSVGIGQISSEVPQNLSASRPQDRQFILSSKKLLLSDSGFYLCAWSYRRGNTEAFFGQGTRLTVV.

The chain carries TRBV7-3 and TRBJ2-5; D is ambiguous. TRBJ2-1 explains the end of the DNA better; the J call may be wrong. The germline CDR1 and CDR2 sequences are SGHTA and FQGTGA. This CDR3 has 14 amino acids. DNA for the CDR3: TGTGCCAGCTCCGTTGGCGTGGACCACAATGAGCAGTTCTTC. This gives the protein CASSVGVDHNEQFF.

V usage is TRBV7-9 and J usage is TRBJ2-3, with 12 positions matching TRBD2. V trimming: 3 bases; J trimming: 0 bases; junction bases outside the gene matches: 1. CDR3 length equals 16 residues. Germline V gives CDR1 SEHNR, CDR2 FQNEAQ (reference sequence). CDR3 sequence reads: CASSLTSGGSTDTQYF. The DNA for the CDR3 is TGTGCCAGCAGCTTGACTAGCGGGGGTAGCACAGATACGCAGTATTTT.

The rearrangement uses TRBV13 and TRBJ2-7, with D possibly matching TRBD2 (5 bases). Germline CDR1 is PRHDT and CDR2 is FYEKMQ (reference sequence). The V and J ends lost 5 bases and 5 bases respectively, with 10 bases between them. The CDR3 totals 12 residues. Here the CDR3 DNA reads TGTGCCAGCAGCGGAGGAGGCGACGAGCAGTACTTC. This sequence encodes CASSGGGDEQYF.

This clonotype was observed many times. The J gene is TRBJ2-7, the V gene TRBV5-1; D possibly corresponds to TRBD1 (5 bases). Trimming removed 1 base at V and 6 bases at J, with 11 bases between. Per the germline V gene, CDR1 is SGHRS and CDR2 is YFSETQ. This CDR3 is 13 amino acids long. The chain's CDR3 is CASSLTGLSEQYF. CDR3 in DNA: TGCGCCAGCAGCTTGACAGGTTTAAGCGAGCAGTACTTC. Full variable domain (rest looked up from reference TRBV5-1 and TRBJ2-7): KAGVTQTPRYLIKTRGQQVTLSCSPISGHRSVSWYQQTPGQGLQFLFEYFSETQRNKGNFPGRFSGRQFSNSRSEMNVSTLELGDSALYLCASSLTGLSEQYFGPGTRLTVT.

This clonotype has just a few counts. As DNA, the CDR3 is TGTGCCAGCGGAGAAGGGGTCCCCTCCATGATAAGCTGGGAAAAACTGTTTTTT. As protein: CASGEGVPSMISWEKLFF. The rearrangement joins TRBV12-3 or TRBV12-4 to TRBJ1-4; D perhaps matches TRBD1 (5 bases). The CDR3 contains 18 residues. V was clipped by 8 bases and J by 8 bases, with 30 bases between them.

This clonotype was picked up a small number of times. This chain joins TRBV6-4 and TRBJ2-3, with D perhaps matching TRBD2 (5 bases). This CDR3 comprises 15 residues. V lost 6 bases and J 0 bases, leaving 13 bases between the germline ends. CDR1 and CDR2 from the germline V gene are MRHNA and SNTAGT. CDR3 in DNA: TGTGCCAGCAGCGACACGGGGTCTAGCACAGATACGCAGTATTTT. This sequence encodes CASSDTGSSTDTQYF.

A few counts support this clonotype. The gene calls are TRBV21-1 and TRBJ2-7; the table's D gene call, TRBD2, was not cross checked with the DNA. TRBV21-1 is designated a pseudogene. The CDR3 consists of 17 residues. For the CDR3, the DNA is TGTGCCAGCAGCAAAGGGCGTTTAGCGGGAGGGTACTACGAGCAGTACTTC. Translated, it gives CASSKGRLAGGYYEQYF.

V is TRBV5-1 and J is TRBJ2-5, with D possibly matching TRBD2 (5 bases). The J call could be wrong; TRBJ2-1 is a better fit for the DNA end. Germline loops: CDR1 SGHRS, CDR2 YFSETQ. The CDR3 runs 14 residues. CDR3 loop: CASSLGSTRVEQFF. CDR3 DNA sequence: TGCGCCAGCAGCTTGGGAAGCACGAGGGTTGAGCAGTTCTTC.

The V gene is TRBV6-5, the J gene TRBJ1-1, with D unclear. Germline loops: CDR1 MNHEY, CDR2 SVGAGI. The V end lost 6 bases, the J end lost 5 bases, and 13 bases lay between the germline ends. The length of the CDR3 is 13 residues. The CDR3 region has the DNA TGTGCCAGCAGCCCCCAAACAGTAACTGAAGCTTTCTTT. Its translation: CASSPQTVTEAFF.

This clonotype was detected only a few times. One end of the junction varies from germline; a read error may be responsible. The CDR3 loop is CRIPGEGDTGAFF. CDR3 coding DNA: TGCAGAATACCTGGGGAGGGCGACACTGGAGCTTTCTTT. The chain couples TRBV20-1 to TRBJ1-1; D gene uncertain. Germline V gene data show CDR1 as DFQATT and CDR2 as SNEGSKA (reference sequence). This CDR3 is built from 13 residues.

This clonotype was seen more than once but under ten times. The chain links TRBV3-1 to TRBJ2-4; 9 nucleotides match TRBD1. V lost 2 bases, J lost 1 base, and 3 bases stayed unmatched. Germline CDR1 is LGHDT and CDR2 is YNNKEL (reference sequence). CDR3 length equals 16 residues. The chain's CDR3 is CASSQIGQGAKNIQYF. As DNA, the CDR3 is TGTGCCAGCAGCCAAATCGGACAGGGGGCCAAAAACATTCAGTACTTC. The variable domain in full, completed from reference TRBV3-1 and TRBJ2-4, reads DTAVSQTPKYLVTQMGNDKSIKCEQNLGHDTMYWYKQDSKKFLKIMFSYNNKELIINETVPNRFSPKSPDKAHLNLHINSLELGDSAVYFCASSQIGQGAKNIQYFGAGTRLSVL.

J is TRBJ1-1 and V is TRBV29-1; D ambiguous. V was shortened by 6 bases and J by 1 base, with 9 bases between the two germline ends. CDR1 and CDR2 (germline): SQVTM, ANQGSEA. The CDR3 covers 12 residues. CDR3 in DNA: TGCAGCGTGGGGTTTGAGAACACTGAAGCTTTCTTT. Its protein product is CSVGFENTEAFF.

This clonotype was detected only a few times. The chain links TRBV18 to TRBJ2-5; D is possibly TRBD2 (7 bases). The last part of the DNA fits TRBJ2-7 better; the J call may be wrong. The CDR3 runs 15 residues. Germline V CDR1 and CDR2: KGHSH, LQKENI. CDR3 region: CASSPGGSPSYEQYF. CDR3 DNA sequence: TGTGCCAGCTCCCCGGGGGGCAGCCCCTCCTACGAGCAGTACTTC.

This clonotype has just a few counts. The V call is TRBV28, the J call TRBJ2-3; no reliable D call. Germline CDR1 reads MDHEN; CDR2 reads SYDVKM. This CDR3 contains 14 residues. Trimming removed 4 bases at V and 4 bases at J, with 12 bases between. CDR3 sequence (DNA): TGTGCCAGCAGTTCACAGAGTTACTCAGATACGCAGTATTTT. Translation gives CASSSQSYSDTQYF.

The rearrangement joins TRBV7-9 to TRBJ2-7, with D hard to call. Germline values: CDR1 SEHNR, CDR2 FQNEAQ (reference sequence). The CDR3 length is 14 residues. V gave up 5 bases and J gave up 4 bases, with 15 bases separating them. The CDR3: CASSAQKGLYEQYF. CDR3 sequence (DNA): TGTGCCAGCAGCGCCCAAAAGGGTTTGTACGAGCAGTACTTC.

This clonotype has just a few counts. The CDR3 loop is CASSQTRTAEQYF. The DNA of the CDR3 is TGTGCCAGCAGCCAAACGCGGACAGCCGAGCAGTACTTC. V gene TRBV14 combines with J gene TRBJ2-5; a weak D match, TRBD1 (6 bases). Near its end, the DNA agrees better with TRBJ2-7, so the J call may be wrong. Germline lookup yields CDR1 SGHDN and CDR2 FVKESK. The CDR3 extends over 13 amino acids.

V and J are TRBV20-1 and TRBJ2-1, with a possible D match to TRBD2 (5 bases). The CDR3 runs to 15 residues. Germline V lookup: CDR1 DFQATT, CDR2 SNEGSKA (reference sequence). V shed 0 bases and J shed 0 bases, with 9 bases lying between them. DNA of the CDR3: TGCAGTGCTAGAGATCGGGGAAGCTCCTACAATGAGCAGTTCTTC. This gives the protein CSARDRGSSYNEQFF.

This clonotype was found once. J is TRBJ1-2 and V is TRBV28; D gene ambiguous. V was clipped by 1 base and J by 4 bases, with 7 bases between them. CDR1 and CDR2 (germline): MDHEN, SYDVKM. The CDR3 covers 13 residues. The CDR3 nucleotides read TGTGCCAGCAGTTTATCGGCGGTCTATGGCTACACCTTC. Protein: CASSLSAVYGYTF.

This clonotype was observed a handful of times. This chain connects TRBV27 to TRBJ2-3; D could derive from TRBD1 or TRBD2 (5 bases each). V gave up 3 bases and J gave up 6 bases, with 25 bases separating them. The germline gives CDR1 MNHEY, CDR2 SMNVEV (reference sequence). This CDR3 has 18 residues. For the CDR3, the DNA is TGTGCCAGCAGTTTCGGTCGAGAGGGGCTGGGTGTGGGGGATACGCAGTATTTT. Translating gives CASSFGREGLGVGDTQYF.

This chain uses TRBV5-1 with TRBJ2-1, with 7 bases lining up with TRBD2. The CDR3 has 16 amino acids. Losses at the gene ends were 0 bases for V and 4 bases for J; bases not matched to a gene: 7. Germline V CDR1 and CDR2: SGHRS, YFSETQ. This CDR3 reads CASSLVASGTYNEQFF. CDR3 bases: TGCGCCAGCAGCTTGGTAGCTAGCGGAACATACAATGAGCAGTTCTTC.

This clonotype was seen more than once but under ten times. The V and J genes are TRBV7-6 and TRBJ2-1; D is perhaps TRBD1 (5 bases). The V gene's germline CDR1 is SGHVS and CDR2 FNYEAQ. This CDR3 is built from 15 residues. Trimming cost V 4 bases and J 0 bases, with 10 bases left between them. In DNA, the CDR3 is TGTGCCAGCAGCTCGCAGGGTTCCTCCTACAATGAGCAGTTCTTC. Protein product: CASSSQGSSYNEQFF.

This chain joins TRBV4-1 and TRBJ2-7; 7 bases fit TRBD1. The germline CDR1 and CDR2 sequences are MGHRA and YSYEKL. The CDR3 runs 14 residues. V shed 4 bases and J 7 bases; nucleotides not matched to a gene: 10. The CDR3 loop reads CASSPGTEAGEQYF. CDR3 in DNA: TGCGCCAGCAGCCCGGGGACAGAAGCAGGGGAGCAGTACTTC.